This entry lists 17 T cell receptor beta chains sequenced from one sample in a study of TIL therapy for anti-PD-1-resistant metastatic lung cancer. Sequencing used immunoSEQ v3. Assay: immunoSEQ multiplex PCR; the TCRdb copy retains only in-frame clones and omits some. The sample holds 7,000 to 8,000 clones, about 63% seen once. Time point indicated: pre-treatment sample, taken before nivolumab and TIL therapy. Pleural nodules or supraclavicular lymph nodes made up most of the excised metastases sampled. The starting material was tumor tissue, obtained at baseline. The receptor source for this set is a person between 30 and 79 years old with non-small cell lung cancer.

This clone showed up just a few times. The V gene is TRBV7-2, the J gene TRBJ1-6; D unclear. V lost 1 base and J 8 bases, leaving 12 bases between the germline ends. Germline V gives CDR1 SGHTA, CDR2 FQGNSA. The CDR3 is 15 residues long. CDR3 nucleotides: TGTGCCAGCAGCTTAGACAGCGGTAGGGATTCACCCCTCCACTTT. Its protein is CASSLDSGRDSPLHF.

The J gene is TRBJ2-1, the V gene TRBV28; 7 bases match TRBD2. J lost 11 bases, V lost 3 bases, and 4 bases had no gene match. The CDR3 spans 12 residues. Germline lookup yields CDR1 MDHEN and CDR2 SYDVKM. DNA for the CDR3: TGTGCCAGCAGTTTCTTGGGACTACAGCAGTTCTTC. Translating it yields CASSFLGLQQFF.

The J gene is TRBJ1-4, the V gene TRBV3-1 (or the pseudogene TRBV3-2); D ambiguous. The CDR3 length is 14 residues. V gave up 3 bases and J gave up 4 bases, with 9 bases separating them. CDR1 and CDR2 from the germline V gene are LGHDT and YNNKEL (reference sequence). The CDR3, as DNA: TGTGCCAGCAGCCAGGCCGGCGGTAATGAAAAACTGTTTTTT. Protein product: CASSQAGGNEKLFF.

The chain employs TRBV6-5 and TRBJ1-6; D gene uncertain. The CDR3 extends over 16 amino acids. V lost 0 bases and J lost 0, with 6 bases in between. Germline-derived CDR1 and CDR2 are MNHEY and SVGAGI. This CDR3 reads CASSYSSSSYNSPLHF. Here the CDR3 DNA reads TGTGCCAGCAGTTACTCTTCCAGCTCCTATAATTCACCCCTCCACTTT.

The CDR3 loop reads CASSYSMGDGANVLTF. The CDR3 nucleotides read TGTGCCAGCAGTTACTCGATGGGGGATGGGGCCAACGTCCTGACTTTC. The chain combines TRBV6-6 with TRBJ2-6; D possibly matches TRBD1 or TRBD2 (5 bases each). Trimming stripped 0 bases from V and 3 bases from J, with 9 bases between. This CDR3 spans 16 amino acids. Germline loops: CDR1 MNHNY, CDR2 SVGAGI (reference sequence).

This chain connects TRBV28 to TRBJ2-7; 12 positions agree with TRBD2. The CDR3 contains 14 residues. Per the germline V gene, CDR1 is MDHEN and CDR2 is SYDVKM. Losses at the gene ends were 5 bases for V and 3 bases for J; bases not matched to a gene: 2. CDR3 amino acids: CASSRLAGVYEQYF. The CDR3 DNA reads TGTGCCAGCAGTCGACTAGCGGGAGTCTACGAGCAGTACTTC.

The CDR3 DNA is TGTGCCAGCAGCTTATCACGCGGGCCGGCCTTACTCAATGAGCAGTTCTTC. The encoded protein is CASSLSRGPALLNEQFF. The gene calls are TRBV11-2 and TRBJ2-1, with a tentative D call TRBD2 (5 bases). Germline CDR1 SGHAT, CDR2 FQNNGV. V was shortened by 2 bases and J by 6 bases, with 20 bases between the two germline ends. CDR3 size: 17 residues.

The chain combines TRBV2 with TRBJ2-1; D is possibly TRBD1 (6 bases). Trimming removed 6 bases at V and 10 bases at J, with 16 bases between. This CDR3 contains 13 residues. Germline loops: CDR1 SNHLY, CDR2 FYNNEI. This CDR3 reads CASRSSRGGEQFF. The CDR3 DNA is TGTGCCAGCAGGAGTTCCAGGGGTGGCGAGCAGTTCTTC.

The chain employs TRBV7-2 and TRBJ1-2; D possibly corresponds to TRBD1 (5 bases). Germline V gives CDR1 SGHTA, CDR2 FQGNSA. This CDR3 contains 13 residues. The V gene lost 5 bases and the J gene lost 5 bases, with 12 bases spanning the gap. CDR3 residues: CASSRDLQYGYTF. The CDR3 DNA reads as TGTGCCAGCAGCAGGGACCTTCAATATGGCTACACCTTC.

This sequence joins TRBV11-2 and TRBJ1-3; TRBD1 is a possible D gene (5 bases). V lost 1 base and J 8 bases, leaving 18 bases between the germline ends. The V gene's germline CDR1 is SGHAT and CDR2 FQNNGV. The CDR3 sequence is 16 residues long. As DNA, the CDR3 is TGTGCCAGCAGCTTAGGGAATTGGGGACGTGGGGACACCATATATTTT. Residues: CASSLGNWGRGDTIYF.

This clone occurred a few times. This rearrangement joins TRBV28 to TRBJ2-3; D may be TRBD2 (6 bases). Germline-derived CDR1 and CDR2 are MDHEN and SYDVKM. The V end lost 1 base, the J end lost 6 bases, and 17 bases lay between the germline ends. This CDR3 has 16 residues. In DNA, the CDR3 is TGTGCCAGCAGTTTATCGACTAGGCGTCTCTGGGATACGCAGTATTTT. Translation gives CASSLSTRRLWDTQYF. The whole variable domain, filled in from reference TRBV28 and TRBJ2-3, reads DVKVTQSSRYLVKRTGEKVFLECVQDMDHENMFWYRQDPGLGLRLIYFSYDVKMKEKGDIPEGYSVSREKKERFSLILESASTNQTSMYLCASSLSTRRLWDTQYFGPGTRLTVL.

V usage is TRBV11-2 and J usage is TRBJ2-4, with D perhaps matching TRBD1 (7 bases). The V end was cut by 5 bases, the J end by 2 bases, with 13 bases between. From germline, CDR1 is SGHAT and CDR2 FQNNGV. The CDR3 covers 15 residues. The CDR3 DNA reads as TGTGCCAGCAGCCCAGGGGGGACCACCAAAAACATTCAGTACTTC. Translation gives CASSPGGTTKNIQYF.

This clone was observed a handful of times. The chain carries TRBV7-2 and TRBJ1-1; the match to TRBD1 covers 9 bases. Losses at the gene ends were 5 bases for V and 5 bases for J; bases not matched to a gene: 9. CDR1 is SGHTA, CDR2 FQGNSA, per germline. CDR3 length: 15 amino acids. CDR3 DNA: TGTGCCAGCAGCCGTAGACAGGGGGGGAGGACTGAAGCTTTCTTT. Encoded protein: CASSRRQGGRTEAFF.

This clone has only a few counts. The CDR3 sequence is CASSPGDSYEQYF. CDR3 nucleotides: TGTGCCAGCTCACCTGGGGACAGCTACGAGCAGTACTTC. The J gene is TRBJ2-7, the V gene TRBV18, with 7 bases lining up with TRBD1. From germline, CDR1 is KGHSH and CDR2 LQKENI. V lost 3 bases to trimming and J lost 3 bases; unmatched junction nucleotides: 2. This CDR3 contains 13 residues.

The DNA of the CDR3 is TGTGCCGCTCAGGGTTCGAGCAATCAGCCCCAGCATTTT. The encoded protein is CAAQGSSNQPQHF. The V gene is TRBV28, the J gene TRBJ1-5; D is perhaps TRBD1 (5 bases). CDR3 length: 13 amino acids. Per germline, CDR1 MDHEN and CDR2 SYDVKM. V dropped 11 bases and J dropped 1 base, with 12 bases sitting between them.

This sequence joins TRBV5-4 and TRBJ2-7; D is perhaps TRBD1 (6 bases). With 7 bases removed from V and 0 bases from J, the gap between germline ends came to 17 bases. The germline CDR1 and CDR2 sequences are SGHNT and YYREEE (reference sequence). The length of the CDR3 is 15 residues. This CDR3 is CASGSGVGASYEQYF. The CDR3 DNA follows: TGTGCCAGCGGGTCAGGGGTAGGGGCCTCCTACGAGCAGTACTTC.

The chain couples TRBV18 to TRBJ2-1, with D perhaps TRBD2 (5 bases). Germline V gene sequence: CDR1 KGHSH, CDR2 LQKENI. The CDR3 contains 13 residues. Trimming removed 6 bases at V and 4 bases at J, with 10 bases between. The CDR3 sequence is CASSLAVYNEQFF. CDR3 nucleotides: TGTGCCAGCTCCCTAGCCGTATACAATGAGCAGTTCTTC.